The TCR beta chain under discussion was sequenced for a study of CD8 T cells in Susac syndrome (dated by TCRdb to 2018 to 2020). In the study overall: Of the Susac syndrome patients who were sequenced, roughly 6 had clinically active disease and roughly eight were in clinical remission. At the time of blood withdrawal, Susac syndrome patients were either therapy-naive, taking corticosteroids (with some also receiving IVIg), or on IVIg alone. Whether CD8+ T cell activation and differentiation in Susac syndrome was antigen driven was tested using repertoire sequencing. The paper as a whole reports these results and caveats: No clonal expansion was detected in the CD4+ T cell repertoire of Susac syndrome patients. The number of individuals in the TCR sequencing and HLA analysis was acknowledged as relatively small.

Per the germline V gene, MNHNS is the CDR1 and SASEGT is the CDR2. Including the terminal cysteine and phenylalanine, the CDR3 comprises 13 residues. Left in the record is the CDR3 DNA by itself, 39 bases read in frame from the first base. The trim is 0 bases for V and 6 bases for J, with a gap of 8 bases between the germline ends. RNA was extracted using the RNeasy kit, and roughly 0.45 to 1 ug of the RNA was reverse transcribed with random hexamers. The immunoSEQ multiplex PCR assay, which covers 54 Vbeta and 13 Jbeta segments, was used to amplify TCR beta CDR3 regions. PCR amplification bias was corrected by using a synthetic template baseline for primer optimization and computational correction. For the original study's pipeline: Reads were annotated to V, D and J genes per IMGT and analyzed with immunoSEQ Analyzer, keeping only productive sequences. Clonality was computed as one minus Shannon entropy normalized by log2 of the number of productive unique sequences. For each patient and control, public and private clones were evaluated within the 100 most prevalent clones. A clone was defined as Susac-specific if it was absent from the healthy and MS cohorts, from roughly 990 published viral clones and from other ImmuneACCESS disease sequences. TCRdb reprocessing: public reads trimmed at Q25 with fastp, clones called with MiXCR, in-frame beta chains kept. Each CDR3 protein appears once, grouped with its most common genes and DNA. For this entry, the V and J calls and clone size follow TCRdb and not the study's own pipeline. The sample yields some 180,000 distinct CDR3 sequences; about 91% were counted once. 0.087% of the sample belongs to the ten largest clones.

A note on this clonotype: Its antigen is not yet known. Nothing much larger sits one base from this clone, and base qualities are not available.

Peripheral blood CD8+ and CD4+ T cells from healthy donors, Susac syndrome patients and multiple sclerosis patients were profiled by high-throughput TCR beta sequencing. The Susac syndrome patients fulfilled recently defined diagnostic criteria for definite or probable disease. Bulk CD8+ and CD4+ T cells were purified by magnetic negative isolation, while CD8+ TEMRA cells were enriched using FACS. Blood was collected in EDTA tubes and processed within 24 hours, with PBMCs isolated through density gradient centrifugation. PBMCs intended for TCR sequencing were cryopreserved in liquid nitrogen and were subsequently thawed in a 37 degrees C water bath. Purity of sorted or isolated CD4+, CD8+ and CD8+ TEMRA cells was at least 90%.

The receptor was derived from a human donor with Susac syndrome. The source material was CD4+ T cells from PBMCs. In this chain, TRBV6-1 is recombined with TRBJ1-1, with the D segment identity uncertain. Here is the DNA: TGTGCCAGCAGTGAAGCAACCTCATCTGAAGCTTTCTTT. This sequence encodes CASSEATSSEAFF.